This TCR beta chain derives from a study of B cell selection in AIRE deficiency. Trimming took 0 bases from V and 6 from J, leaving 11 bases between them. Germline V gene sequence: CDR1 MNHNS, CDR2 SASEGT. The CDR3 sequence is 14 residues long. Profiled with immunoSEQ multiplex PCR; TCRdb holds only in-frame clones, not every one. Of some 25,000 clones listed, nearly 97% are singletons. CD4+CD127+ cells were sorted as the conventional CD4 T cells. The sequencing input was CD4+CD127+ conventional T cells sorted from PBMCs. This TCR derives from a human donor in good health. The V and J genes are TRBV6-1 and TRBJ1-2; tentatively, D is TRBD1 (6 bases). CDR3 nucleotide sequence: TGTGCCAGCAGTGAAGCGGGGGGGCCTGATGGCTACACCTTC. Its translation: CASSEAGGPDGYTF.